A single sample is the source of the 21 T cell receptor beta chains below, sequenced in a study of blood T cell repertoires in COVID-19. The table came from immunoSEQ multiplex PCR; TCRdb's copy has only in-frame clones and leaves some out. The sample carries around 84,000 clones, 85% recorded once. Sequencing was done on a sample of peripheral blood. The receptors originated from a man older than 75 with active or convalescent COVID-19.

The CDR3 loop is CASSQQGGGYNEQFF. The CDR3 DNA reads as TGTGCCAGCAGCCAACAGGGCGGGGGGTACAATGAGCAGTTCTTC. This chain joins TRBV7-9 and TRBJ2-1, with 8 bases matching TRBD2. The V and J ends lost 5 bases and 4 bases, in that order; junction bases with no gene match: 7. This CDR3 has 15 residues. The germline V gene has CDR1 SEHNR and CDR2 FQNEAQ (reference sequence).

This clone is a singleton in its sample. The chain links TRBV6-5 to TRBJ1-4; TRBD1 matches at 8 bases. J gave up 0 bases and V 6 bases, and 0 bases lay outside the gene matches. Germline CDR1 MNHEY, CDR2 SVGAGI. The CDR3 totals 14 residues. This chain's CDR3 is CASRQGATNEKLFF. The CDR3 nucleotides read TGTGCCAGCAGACAGGGGGCAACTAATGAAAAACTGTTTTTT.

CDR3 in amino acids: CASSPGLAGAYEQYV. In DNA, the CDR3 is TGTGCCAGCAGCCCGGGACTAGCGGGGGCCTACGAGCAGTACGTC. This sequence joins TRBV3-1 (or the pseudogene TRBV3-2) and TRBJ2-7; 14 bases fit TRBD2. There are 15 residues in the CDR3. The germline CDR1 and CDR2 sequences are LGHDT and YNNKEL (reference sequence). Trimming at V came to 4 bases and at J to 2 bases, leaving 1 base not matched to a gene.

This clone showed up just a few times. The V call is TRBV18, the J call TRBJ1-2; weak D call: TRBD1 (5 bases). Germline CDR1 and CDR2: KGHSH and LQKENI. Trimming took 2 bases from V and 6 from J, leaving 10 bases between them. This CDR3 is 13 amino acids long. Here the CDR3 reads CASSPRPQDGYTF. As DNA, the CDR3 is TGTGCCAGCTCACCAAGACCACAGGATGGCTACACCTTC. Combining the CDR3 with reference TRBV18 and TRBJ1-2 gives the whole variable domain NAGVMQNPRHLVRRRGQEARLRCSPMKGHSHVYWYRQLPEEGLKFMVYLQKENIIDESGMPKERFSAEFPKEGPSILRIQQVVRGDSAAYFCASSPRPQDGYTFGSGTRLTVV.

This clone was seen more than once but under ten times. The V call is TRBV28, the J call TRBJ2-7; a possible D gene is TRBD1 (6 bases). This CDR3 is 14 amino acids long. Germline V lookup: CDR1 MDHEN, CDR2 SYDVKM. Trimming stripped 5 bases from V and 4 bases from J, with 15 bases between. The CDR3 region has the DNA TGTGCCAGCAGTCGCCGGTTGACAGGATACGAGCAGTACGTC. It encodes CASSRRLTGYEQYV.

This chain joins TRBV5-1 and TRBJ2-3; 10 bases match TRBD1. The CDR3 has 15 residues. Germline CDR1 SGHRS, CDR2 YFSETQ. After removal of 0 bases from V and 3 bases from J, the junction contained 1 base not matched to a gene. The CDR3 is CASSLAGQGTDTQYF. Written as DNA, the CDR3 is TGCGCCAGCAGCTTGGCGGGACAGGGGACAGATACGCAGTATTTT.

V and J are TRBV2 and TRBJ1-5, with D tentatively TRBD1 (5 bases). V dropped 5 bases and J dropped 5 bases, with 16 bases sitting between them. CDR3 size: 15 residues. Germline CDR1 and CDR2: SNHLY and FYNNEI. Here the CDR3 DNA reads TGTGCCAGCAGTAAAGGAGGCAGGGTGGATCAGCCCCAGCATTTT. Amino acid sequence: CASSKGGRVDQPQHF.

The V and J genes are TRBV11-2 and TRBJ2-4; D is possibly TRBD2 (5 bases). V dropped 2 bases and J dropped 0 bases, with 8 bases sitting between them. The CDR3 length is 15 residues. Germline assignment: CDR1 SGHAT and CDR2 FQNNGV. The CDR3 region is CASSLLAVAKNIQYF. In DNA, the CDR3 is TGTGCCAGCAGCTTACTAGCTGTAGCCAAAAACATTCAGTACTTC.

This clone was seen just once. The chain joins TRBV2 to TRBJ1-1, with D unclear. V gave up 5 bases and J gave up 0 bases, with 10 bases separating them. The CDR3 is 14 amino acids. Germline V lookup: CDR1 SNHLY, CDR2 FYNNEI. CDR3 protein: CASSWAAMNTEAFF. The CDR3 coding sequence is TGTGCCAGCAGTTGGGCCGCTATGAACACTGAAGCTTTCTTT.

The chain employs TRBV7-3 and TRBJ1-1; maybe TRBD1 (5 bases). Germline lookup yields CDR1 SGHTA and CDR2 FQGTGA. Trimming stripped 2 bases from V and 4 bases from J, with 11 bases between. The CDR3 runs to 14 residues. This CDR3 is CASSLQGGRTEAFF. The CDR3, as DNA: TGTGCCAGCAGCTTACAGGGTGGTCGCACTGAAGCTTTCTTT.

The V gene is TRBV9, the J gene TRBJ2-5; TRBD2 might be the D (6 bases). Trimming removed 2 bases at V and 7 bases at J, with 18 bases between. This CDR3 has 15 residues. Germline V CDR1 and CDR2: SGDLS, YYNGEE. The CDR3 loop reads CASSVTGTDFVTQYF. The CDR3 DNA reads as TGTGCCAGCAGCGTGACCGGGACTGACTTCGTGACCCAGTACTTC. Together with reference TRBV9 and TRBJ2-5, the CDR3 gives the full variable domain: DSGVTQTPKHLITATGQRVTLRCSPRSGDLSVYWYQQSLDQGLQFLIQYYNGEERAKGNILERFSAQQFPDLHSELNLSSLELGDSALYFCASSVTGTDFVTQYFGPGTRLLVL.

The V call is TRBV3-1 (or the pseudogene TRBV3-2), the J call TRBJ2-5, with D uncertain. Germline V gene sequence: CDR1 LGHDT, CDR2 YNNKEL (reference sequence). Trimming cost V 0 bases and J 7 bases, with 6 bases left between them. The CDR3 sequence is 12 residues long. Here the CDR3 reads CASSQDLATQYF. The CDR3, as DNA: TGTGCCAGCAGCCAAGATCTGGCGACCCAGTACTTC.

This clone occurred a few times. This rearrangement joins TRBV15 to TRBJ1-4; D uncertain. V was shortened by 4 bases and J by 17 bases, with 23 bases between the two germline ends. There are 14 residues in the CDR3. Germline CDR1 is LNHNV and CDR2 is YYDKDF (reference sequence). For the CDR3, the DNA is TGTGCCACCAGCACCGGGGAGGAGACTCGGCCCATATTTTTT. This encodes CATSTGEETRPIFF.

The rearrangement joins TRBV15 to TRBJ1-3; weak D call: TRBD1 (5 bases). Germline-derived CDR1 and CDR2 are LNHNV and YYDKDF (reference sequence). V lost 3 bases to trimming and J lost 0 bases, with 9 bases between them. This CDR3 is 15 amino acids long. The chain's CDR3 is CATSSRASSGNTIYF. The CDR3 bases are TGTGCCACCAGCAGCAGGGCGAGCTCTGGAAACACCATATATTTT.

In DNA form, the CDR3 reads TGTGCCAGCAGCTTAGGACTTCTAGGAGATACGCAGTATTTT. This codes for CASSLGLLGDTQYF. The chain carries TRBV11-3 and TRBJ2-3; D uncertain. CDR3 length equals 14 residues. V was cut by 1 base and J by 5 bases, with 10 bases left in between. Germline V gene lookup returns CDR1 SGHNT and CDR2 YENEEA.

This clone was counted a single time. V is TRBV5-1 and J is TRBJ1-1; 10 positions agree with TRBD1. The germline V gene has CDR1 SGHRS and CDR2 YFSETQ. Germline trimming cut 1 base from V and 4 bases from J; bases unmatched to any gene: 4. The CDR3 runs to 15 residues. CDR3 region: CASSLRTGGATEAFF. CDR3 nucleotide sequence: TGCGCCAGCAGCTTGAGGACAGGGGGAGCCACTGAAGCTTTCTTT.

The chain uses TRBV2 and TRBJ1-4, with D tentatively TRBD1 (5 bases). The V gene's germline CDR1 is SNHLY and CDR2 FYNNEI. V was trimmed by 8 bases and J by 1 base, leaving 14 bases between them. The CDR3 is 15 amino acids. CDR3 nucleotides: TGTGCCAGCTTTGGCGGGGGGGGAACTAATGAAAAACTGTTTTTT. Translated: CASFGGGGTNEKLFF.

The rearrangement uses TRBV7-9 and TRBJ1-1, with 9 positions matching TRBD1. Germline CDR1 SEHNR, CDR2 FQNEAQ (reference sequence). V was clipped by 3 bases and J by 5 bases; unmatched bases: 4. The CDR3 is made up of 14 amino acids. The CDR3 nucleotides read TGTGCCAGCAGCTTCGGGACAGGGTTTACTGAAGCTTTCTTT. Translating it yields CASSFGTGFTEAFF.

CDR3 region: CATSDARRNQPQHF. The CDR3 region has the DNA TGTGCCACCAGTGATGCCAGGAGGAATCAGCCCCAGCATTTT. This chain uses TRBV24-1 with TRBJ1-5; D is undetermined. Deletions cut 3 bases from V and 4 bases from J, with 9 bases between. Germline V lookup: CDR1 KGHDR, CDR2 SFDVKD. The CDR3 has 14 amino acids.

The V call is TRBV19, the J call TRBJ1-3; D is ambiguous. This CDR3 contains 15 residues. V shed 6 bases and J shed 0 bases, with 12 bases lying between them. CDR1 is LNHDA, CDR2 SQIVND, per germline (reference sequence). In DNA form, the CDR3 reads TGTGCCAGTAGCTCGGACGGGAGCTCTGGAAACACCATATATTTT. This codes for CASSSDGSSGNTIYF.

Regarding this clone: The sample contains more than one DNA sequence encoding this CDR3. V and J are TRBV11-2 and TRBJ1-1; a weak D match, TRBD1 (6 bases). Germline-derived CDR1 and CDR2 are SGHAT and FQNNGV. CDR3 size: 13 residues. V was shortened by 0 bases and J by 4 bases, with 6 bases between the two germline ends. CDR3 region: CASSLEGGTEAFF. CDR3 nucleotide sequence: TGTGCCAGCAGCTTAGAAGGGGGCACTGAAGCTTTCTTT.